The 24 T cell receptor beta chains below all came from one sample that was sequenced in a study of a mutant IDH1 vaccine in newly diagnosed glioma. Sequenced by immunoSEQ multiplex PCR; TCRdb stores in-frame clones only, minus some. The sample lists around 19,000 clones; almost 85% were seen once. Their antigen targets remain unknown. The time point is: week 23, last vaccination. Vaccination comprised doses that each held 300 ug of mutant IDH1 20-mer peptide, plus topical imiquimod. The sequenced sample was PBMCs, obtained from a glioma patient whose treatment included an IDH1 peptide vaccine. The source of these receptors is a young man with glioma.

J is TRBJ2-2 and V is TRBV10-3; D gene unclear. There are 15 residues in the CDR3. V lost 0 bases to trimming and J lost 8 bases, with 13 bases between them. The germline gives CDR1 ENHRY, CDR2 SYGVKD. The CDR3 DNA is TGTGCCATCAGTGAGTCTAGGACCCCCGATGGGGAGCTGTTTTTT. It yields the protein CAISESRTPDGELFF.

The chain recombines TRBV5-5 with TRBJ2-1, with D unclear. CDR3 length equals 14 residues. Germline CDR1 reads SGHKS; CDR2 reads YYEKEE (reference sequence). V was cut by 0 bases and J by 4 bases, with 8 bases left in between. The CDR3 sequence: CASSLGGEYNEQFF. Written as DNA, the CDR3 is TGTGCCAGCAGCTTGGGTGGCGAGTACAATGAGCAGTTCTTC.

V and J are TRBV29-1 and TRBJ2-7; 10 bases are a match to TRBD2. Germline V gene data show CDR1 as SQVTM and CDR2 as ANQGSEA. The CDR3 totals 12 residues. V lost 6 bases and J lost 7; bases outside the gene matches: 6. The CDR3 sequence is CSVNLAGAEQYF. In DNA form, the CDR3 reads TGCAGCGTGAATCTAGCGGGAGCGGAGCAGTACTTC.

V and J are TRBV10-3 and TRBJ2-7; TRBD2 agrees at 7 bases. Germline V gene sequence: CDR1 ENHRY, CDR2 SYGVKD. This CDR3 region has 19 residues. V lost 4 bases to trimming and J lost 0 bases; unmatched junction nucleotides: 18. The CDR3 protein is CAISGLTENPSGSSYEQYF. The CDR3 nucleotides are TGTGCCATCAGTGGCCTGACTGAAAATCCTAGCGGCAGCTCCTACGAGCAGTACTTC.

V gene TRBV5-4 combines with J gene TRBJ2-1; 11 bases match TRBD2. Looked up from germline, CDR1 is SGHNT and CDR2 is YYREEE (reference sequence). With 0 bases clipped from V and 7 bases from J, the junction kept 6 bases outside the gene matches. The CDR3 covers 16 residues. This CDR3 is CASSLGASGRLNEQFF. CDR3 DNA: TGTGCCAGCAGCTTGGGGGCTAGCGGGAGGTTGAATGAGCAGTTCTTC.

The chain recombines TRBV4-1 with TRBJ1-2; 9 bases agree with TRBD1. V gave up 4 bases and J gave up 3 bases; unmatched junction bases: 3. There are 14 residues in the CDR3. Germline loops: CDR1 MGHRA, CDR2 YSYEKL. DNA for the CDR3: TGCGCCAGCAGCCCGGACAGGGGCGACTATGGCTACACCTTC. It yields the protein CASSPDRGDYGYTF.

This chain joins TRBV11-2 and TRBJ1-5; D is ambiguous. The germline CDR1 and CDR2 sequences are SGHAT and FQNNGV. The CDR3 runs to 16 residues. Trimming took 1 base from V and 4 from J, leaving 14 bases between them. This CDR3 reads CASSLVSAWGNQPQHF. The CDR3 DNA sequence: TGTGCCAGCAGCTTAGTTAGCGCCTGGGGAAATCAGCCCCAGCATTTT. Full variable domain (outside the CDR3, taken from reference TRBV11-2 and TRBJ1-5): EAGVAQSPRYKIIEKRQSVAFWCNPISGHATLYWYQQILGQGPKLLIQFQNNGVVDDSQLPKDRFSAERLKGVDSTLKIQPAKLEDSAVYLCASSLVSAWGNQPQHFGDGTRLSIL.

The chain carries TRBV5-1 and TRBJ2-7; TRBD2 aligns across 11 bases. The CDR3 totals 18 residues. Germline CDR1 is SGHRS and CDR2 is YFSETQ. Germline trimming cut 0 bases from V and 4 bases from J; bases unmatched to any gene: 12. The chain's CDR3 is CASSLGLAGGPRLYEQYF. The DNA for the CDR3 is TGCGCCAGCAGCTTGGGTCTAGCGGGAGGACCAAGGCTGTACGAGCAGTACTTC.

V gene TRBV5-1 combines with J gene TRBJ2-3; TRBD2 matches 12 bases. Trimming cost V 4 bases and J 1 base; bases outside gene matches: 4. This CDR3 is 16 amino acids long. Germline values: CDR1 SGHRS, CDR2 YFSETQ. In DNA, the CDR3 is TGCGCCAGCAGCGAGGGACTAGCGGGTGGCACAGATACGCAGTATTTT. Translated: CASSEGLAGGTDTQYF.

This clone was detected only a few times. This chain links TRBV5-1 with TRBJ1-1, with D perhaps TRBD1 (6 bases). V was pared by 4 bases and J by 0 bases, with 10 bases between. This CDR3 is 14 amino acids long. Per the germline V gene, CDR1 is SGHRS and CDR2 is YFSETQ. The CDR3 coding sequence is TGCGCCAGCAGCGGGGGGCTCGTGAACACTGAAGCTTTCTTT. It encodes CASSGGLVNTEAFF.

This CDR3 reads CASSSNTEAFF. Written as DNA, the CDR3 is TGTGCCAGCAGCTCGAACACTGAAGCTTTCTTT. The chain joins TRBV5-6 to TRBJ1-1; D not resolved. V was shortened by 3 bases and J by 1 base, with 1 base between the two germline ends. The germline V gene has CDR1 SGHDT and CDR2 YYEEEE. The CDR3 is made up of 11 amino acids.

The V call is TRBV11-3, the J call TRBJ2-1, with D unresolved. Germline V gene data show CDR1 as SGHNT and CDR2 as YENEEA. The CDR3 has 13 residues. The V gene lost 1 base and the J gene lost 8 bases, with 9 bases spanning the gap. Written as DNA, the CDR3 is TGTGCCAGCAGCTTAGCGGTTCGGGATGAGCAGTTCTTC. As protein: CASSLAVRDEQFF.

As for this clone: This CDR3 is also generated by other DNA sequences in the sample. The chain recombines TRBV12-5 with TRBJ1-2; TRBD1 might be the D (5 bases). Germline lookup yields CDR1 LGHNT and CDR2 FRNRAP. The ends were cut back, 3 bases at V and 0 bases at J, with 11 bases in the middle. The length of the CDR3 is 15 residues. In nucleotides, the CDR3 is TGTGCTAGTGGTTTCGGCGGGGGAGCTAACTATGGCTACACCTTC. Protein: CASGFGGGANYGYTF.

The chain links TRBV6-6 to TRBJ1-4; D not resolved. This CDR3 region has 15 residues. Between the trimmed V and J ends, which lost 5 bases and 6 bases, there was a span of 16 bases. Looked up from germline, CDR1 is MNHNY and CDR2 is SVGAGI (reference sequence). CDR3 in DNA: TGTGCCAGCAGTGACGCATTTCGTCGCCATGAAAAACTGTTTTTT. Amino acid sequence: CASSDAFRRHEKLFF.

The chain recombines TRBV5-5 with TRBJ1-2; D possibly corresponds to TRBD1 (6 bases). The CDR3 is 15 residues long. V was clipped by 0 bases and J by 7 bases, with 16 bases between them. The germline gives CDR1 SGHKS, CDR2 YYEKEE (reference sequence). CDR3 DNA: TGTGCCAGCAGCTTGGCCGGGGTCGGGGGCGCTGGCTACACCTTC. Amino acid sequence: CASSLAGVGGAGYTF.

CDR3 region: CASSLGEVGGNIQYF. CDR3 nucleotides: TGTGCCAGCAGCTTAGGAGAGGTTGGGGGAAACATTCAGTACTTC. The gene calls are TRBV7-9 and TRBJ2-4; D may be TRBD1 or TRBD2 (5 bases each). Trimming removed 1 base at V and 6 bases at J, with 13 bases between. From germline, CDR1 is SEHNR and CDR2 FQNEAQ (reference sequence). The CDR3 totals 15 residues.

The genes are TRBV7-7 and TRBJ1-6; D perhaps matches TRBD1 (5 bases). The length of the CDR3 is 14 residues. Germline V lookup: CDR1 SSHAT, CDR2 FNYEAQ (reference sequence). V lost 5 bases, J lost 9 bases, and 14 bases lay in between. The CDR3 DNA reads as TGTGCCAGCAGCCCAGGGACGGCGGGTTCACCCCTCCACTTT. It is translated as CASSPGTAGSPLHF.

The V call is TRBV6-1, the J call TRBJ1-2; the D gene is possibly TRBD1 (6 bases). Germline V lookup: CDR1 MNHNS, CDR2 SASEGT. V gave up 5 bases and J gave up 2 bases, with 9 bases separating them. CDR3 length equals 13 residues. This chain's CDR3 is CASSRQDNYGYTF. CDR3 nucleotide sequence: TGTGCCAGCAGTCGACAGGACAACTATGGCTACACCTTC.

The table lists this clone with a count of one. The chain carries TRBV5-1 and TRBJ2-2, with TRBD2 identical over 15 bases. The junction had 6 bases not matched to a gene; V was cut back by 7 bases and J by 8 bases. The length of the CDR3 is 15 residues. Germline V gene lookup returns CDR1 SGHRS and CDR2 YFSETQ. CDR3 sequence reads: CASSGTSGRKGELFF. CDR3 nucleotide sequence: TGCGCCAGCTCGGGGACTAGCGGGAGGAAAGGGGAGCTGTTTTTT. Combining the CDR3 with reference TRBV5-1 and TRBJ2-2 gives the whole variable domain KAGVTQTPRYLIKTRGQQVTLSCSPISGHRSVSWYQQTPGQGLQFLFEYFSETQRNKGNFPGRFSGRQFSNSRSEMNVSTLELGDSALYLCASSGTSGRKGELFFGEGSRLTVL.

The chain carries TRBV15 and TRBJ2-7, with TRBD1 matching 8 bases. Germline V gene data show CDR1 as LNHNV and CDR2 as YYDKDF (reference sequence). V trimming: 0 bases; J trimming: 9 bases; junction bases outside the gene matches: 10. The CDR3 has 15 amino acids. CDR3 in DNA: TGTGCCACCAGCAGAGACCCTGAACAGGGGGGAGTGCAGTACTTC. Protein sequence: CATSRDPEQGGVQYF.

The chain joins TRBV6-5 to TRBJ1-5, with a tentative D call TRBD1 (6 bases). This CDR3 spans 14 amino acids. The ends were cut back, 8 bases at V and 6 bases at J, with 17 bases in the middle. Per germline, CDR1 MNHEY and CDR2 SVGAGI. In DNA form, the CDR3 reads TGTGCCAGCGGGGCCCCGGGGGCCTCTCAGCCCCAGCATTTT. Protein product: CASGAPGASQPQHF.

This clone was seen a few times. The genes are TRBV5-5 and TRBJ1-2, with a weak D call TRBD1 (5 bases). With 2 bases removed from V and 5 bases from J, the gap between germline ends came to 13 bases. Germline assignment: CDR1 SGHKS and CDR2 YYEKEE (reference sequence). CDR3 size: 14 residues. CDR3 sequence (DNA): TGTGCCAGCAGCTTAGTACAGGTGACATATGGCTACACCTTC. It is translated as CASSLVQVTYGYTF.

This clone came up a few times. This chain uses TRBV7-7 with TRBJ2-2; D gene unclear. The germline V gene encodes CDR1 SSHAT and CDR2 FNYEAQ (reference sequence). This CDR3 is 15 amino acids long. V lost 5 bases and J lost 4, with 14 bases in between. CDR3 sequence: CASSPTASGTGELFF. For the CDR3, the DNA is TGTGCCAGCAGCCCCACCGCGTCGGGCACCGGGGAGCTGTTTTTT.

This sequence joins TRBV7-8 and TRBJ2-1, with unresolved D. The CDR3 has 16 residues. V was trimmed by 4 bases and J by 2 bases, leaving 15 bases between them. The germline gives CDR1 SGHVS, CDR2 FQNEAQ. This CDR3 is CASSSLSTSAYNEQFF. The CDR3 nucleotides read TGTGCCAGCAGCTCCCTCTCGACATCTGCCTACAATGAGCAGTTCTTC.